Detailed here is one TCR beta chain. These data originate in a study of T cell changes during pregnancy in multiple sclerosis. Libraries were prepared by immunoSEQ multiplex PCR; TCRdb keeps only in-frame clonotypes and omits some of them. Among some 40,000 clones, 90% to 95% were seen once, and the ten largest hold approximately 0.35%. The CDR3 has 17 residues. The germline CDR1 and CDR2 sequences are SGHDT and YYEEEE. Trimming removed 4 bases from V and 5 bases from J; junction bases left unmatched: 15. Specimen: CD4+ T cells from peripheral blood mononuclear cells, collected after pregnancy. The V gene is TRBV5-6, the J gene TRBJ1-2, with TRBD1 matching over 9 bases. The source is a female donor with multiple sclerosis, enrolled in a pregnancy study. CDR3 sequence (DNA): TGTGCCAGCAGCCAGGATCGAGACAGGGGGAATTTATATGGCTACACCTTC. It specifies CASSQDRDRGNLYGYTF.